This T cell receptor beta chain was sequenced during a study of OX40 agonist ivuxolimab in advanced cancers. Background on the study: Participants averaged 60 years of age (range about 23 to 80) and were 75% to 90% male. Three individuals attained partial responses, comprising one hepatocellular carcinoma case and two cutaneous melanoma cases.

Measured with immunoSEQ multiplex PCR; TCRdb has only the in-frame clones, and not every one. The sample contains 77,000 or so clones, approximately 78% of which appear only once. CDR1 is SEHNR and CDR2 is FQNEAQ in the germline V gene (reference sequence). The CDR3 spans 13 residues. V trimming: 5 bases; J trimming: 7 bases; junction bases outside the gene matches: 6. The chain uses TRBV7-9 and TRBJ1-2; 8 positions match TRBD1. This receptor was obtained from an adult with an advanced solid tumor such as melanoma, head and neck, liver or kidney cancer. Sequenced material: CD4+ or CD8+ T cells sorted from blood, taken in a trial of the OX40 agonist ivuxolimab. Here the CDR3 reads CASSKDRVFGYTF. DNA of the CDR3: TGTGCCAGCAGCAAGGACAGGGTCTTTGGCTACACCTTC.